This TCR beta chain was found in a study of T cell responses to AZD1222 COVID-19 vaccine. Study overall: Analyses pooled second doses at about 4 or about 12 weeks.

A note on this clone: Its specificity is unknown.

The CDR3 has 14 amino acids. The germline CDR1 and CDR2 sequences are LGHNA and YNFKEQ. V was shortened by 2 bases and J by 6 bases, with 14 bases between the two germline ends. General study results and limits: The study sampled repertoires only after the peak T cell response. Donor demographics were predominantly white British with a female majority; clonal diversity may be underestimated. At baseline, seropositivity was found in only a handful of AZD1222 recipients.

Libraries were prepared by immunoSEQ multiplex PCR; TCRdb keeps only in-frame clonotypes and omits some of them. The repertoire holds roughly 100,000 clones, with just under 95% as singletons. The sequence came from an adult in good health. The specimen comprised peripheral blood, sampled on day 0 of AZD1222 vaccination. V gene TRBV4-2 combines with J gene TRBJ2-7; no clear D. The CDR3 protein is CASSQLEPGGEQYF. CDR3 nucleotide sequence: TGTGCCAGCAGCCAATTGGAACCGGGCGGCGAGCAGTACTTC.